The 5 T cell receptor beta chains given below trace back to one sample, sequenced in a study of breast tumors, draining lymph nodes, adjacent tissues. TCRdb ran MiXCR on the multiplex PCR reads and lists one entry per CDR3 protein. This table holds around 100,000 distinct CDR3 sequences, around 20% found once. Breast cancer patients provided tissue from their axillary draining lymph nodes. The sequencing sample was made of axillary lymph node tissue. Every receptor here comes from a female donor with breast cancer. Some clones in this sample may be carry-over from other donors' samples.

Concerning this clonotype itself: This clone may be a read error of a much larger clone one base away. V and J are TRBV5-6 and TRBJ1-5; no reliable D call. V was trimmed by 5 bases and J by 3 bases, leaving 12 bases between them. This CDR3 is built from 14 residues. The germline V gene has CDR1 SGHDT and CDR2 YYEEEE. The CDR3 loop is CASRNGRSNQPQHF. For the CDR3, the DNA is TGTGCCAGCAGAAATGGCAGGTCCAATCAGCCCCAGCATTTT.

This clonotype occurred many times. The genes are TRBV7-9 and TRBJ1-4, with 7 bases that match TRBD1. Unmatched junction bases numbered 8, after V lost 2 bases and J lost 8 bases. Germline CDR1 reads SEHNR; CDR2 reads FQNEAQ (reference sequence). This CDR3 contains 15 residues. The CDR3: CASSLTTGAREKLFF. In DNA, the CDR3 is TGTGCCAGCAGCTTAACTACAGGGGCGAGAGAAAAACTGTTTTTT.

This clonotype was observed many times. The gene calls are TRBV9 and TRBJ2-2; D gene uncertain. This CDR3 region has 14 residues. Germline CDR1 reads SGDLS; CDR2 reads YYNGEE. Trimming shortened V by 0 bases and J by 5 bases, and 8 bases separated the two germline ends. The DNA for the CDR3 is TGTGCCAGCAGCGTAGCCCCTAGTACCGGGGAGCTGTTTTTT. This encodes CASSVAPSTGELFF. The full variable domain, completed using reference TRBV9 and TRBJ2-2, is DSGVTQTPKHLITATGQRVTLRCSPRSGDLSVYWYQQSLDQGLQFLIQYYNGEERAKGNILERFSAQQFPDLHSELNLSSLELGDSALYFCASSVAPSTGELFFGEGSRLTVL.

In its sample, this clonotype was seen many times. CDR3 residues: CASSKPRTSGRADEQFF. For the CDR3, the DNA is TGTGCCAGTAGTAAACCCCGGACTAGCGGGAGGGCCGATGAGCAGTTCTTC. The chain carries TRBV19 and TRBJ2-1; 15 bases are a match to TRBD2. Germline values: CDR1 LNHDA, CDR2 SQIVND (reference sequence). This CDR3 contains 17 residues. J gave up 8 bases and V 4 bases, and 9 bases lay outside the gene matches.

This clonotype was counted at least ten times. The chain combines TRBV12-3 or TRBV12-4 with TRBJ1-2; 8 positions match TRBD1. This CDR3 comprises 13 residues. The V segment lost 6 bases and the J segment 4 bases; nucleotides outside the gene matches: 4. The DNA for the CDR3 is TGTGCCAGCAGGCCCACAGGGGGCTATGGCTACACCTTC. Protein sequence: CASRPTGGYGYTF.